This TCR beta chain was sequenced for a study of blood T cell repertoires in COVID-19. About the research overall: The study drew acute and convalescent COVID-19 samples from the United States, Italy and Spain. Sample material is recorded as cDNA or gDNA derived from T cells, B-cell-depleted T cells, or PBMCs.

Authors' methods: Estimated nucleated cell counts came from reference gene primer amplification. TCRdb keeps only in-frame clones here, not all; method: immunoSEQ multiplex PCR. That table gives V, J and clone size, and the DNA gave D and trimming. The table has 150,000 to 200,000 clones, around four fifths seen once. This receptor was obtained from a woman of 80 years or more with acute or convalescent COVID-19. Sequenced sample: peripheral blood.

This chain's CDR3 is CASSVVADNTEAFF. Written as DNA, the CDR3 is TGTGCCAGCAGCGTAGTCGCGGATAACACTGAAGCTTTCTTT. The rearrangement uses TRBV9 and TRBJ1-1, with unresolved D. Germline assignment: CDR1 SGDLS and CDR2 YYNGEE. Between the trimmed V and J ends, which lost 0 bases and 2 bases, there was a span of 8 bases. This CDR3 is 14 amino acids long. The full variable domain, in which reference TRBV9 and TRBJ1-1 provide the parts outside the CDR3, is DSGVTQTPKHLITATGQRVTLRCSPRSGDLSVYWYQQSLDQGLQFLIQYYNGEERAKGNILERFSAQQFPDLHSELNLSSLELGDSALYFCASSVVADNTEAFFGQGTRLTVV.